This T cell receptor beta chain came from a study of T cells in Graves' hyperthyroidism and ophthalmopathy. Study-wide background: Peripheral blood was drawn at first diagnosis, prior to all treatment.

Germline CDR1 and CDR2: MNHEY and SMNVEV (reference sequence). Trimming shortened V by 2 bases and J by 0 bases, and 11 bases separated the two germline ends. This CDR3 contains 16 residues. This clonotype was detected ten times or more. Antigen specificity is unknown. Amplified TCR beta CDR3 regions came from RNA transcripts. An initial round of RT-PCR targeting the TCR CDR3 relied on the HTBI primer set. Each CDR3 protein is one row after TCRdb ran MiXCR on the multiplex PCR reads. This table holds about 640,000 distinct CDR3 sequences, 20% to 25% found once. Overall study findings and caveats: The model foresaw ophthalmopathy a median roughly 6.5 months prior to onset.

Sequenced material: blood. This clonotype originated in a man aged 25-45 years with Graves' ophthalmopathy. This sequence joins TRBV27 and TRBJ2-1, with D unresolved. The DNA for the CDR3 is TGTGCCAGCAGTTTACTGTCCTCGGCCTCCTACAATGAGCAGTTCTTC. Translating it yields CASSLLSSASYNEQFF.